This TCR beta chain derives from a study of T cells in Graves' hyperthyroidism and ophthalmopathy. Notes on the study in general: Ophthalmopathy was predicted by the model a median of about 6.5 months ahead of onset.

For this clonotype: Antigen unknown.

Trimming removed 8 bases at V and 3 bases at J, with 14 bases between. Looked up from germline, CDR1 is LNHDA and CDR2 is SQIVND (reference sequence). This CDR3 comprises 14 residues. RNA transcripts served as the template for amplifying TCR beta CDR3 regions. HTBI primers drove first-round RT-PCR of the TCR CDR3. One entry per CDR3 protein results from TCRdb running MiXCR on the multiplex PCR reads. This table has under 700,000 distinct CDR3 sequences, approximately 15% appearing once. Source material: blood. The TCR sequence derives from a woman aged 18-35 years with Graves' hyperthyroidism. The chain uses TRBV19 and TRBJ1-5; tentatively, D is TRBD1 (6 bases). CDR3 sequence: CASVQGSHNQPQHF. The DNA of the CDR3 is TGTGCCAGTGTACAGGGTTCCCACAATCAGCCCCAGCATTTT.